The 24 T cell receptor beta chains listed next were all sequenced from one sample in a study of CD8+CD57+ T cells in acquired aplastic anemia. Both TCR beta VDJ combination and CDR3 sequence profiling were carried out. Genomic DNA was the template for this profiling. TCRdb independently ran MiXCR on the reads; one entry per CDR3 protein. The data hold 250,000 to 350,000 distinct CDR3 sequences, with approximately 55% observed a single time. Sequencing used sorted CD4+, CD8+, or CD8+CD57+ T cells (not recorded which) from PBMCs. Receptors were obtained from a human donor with severe aplastic anemia or a healthy control (not recorded which).

Points on this clonotype: A much more abundant neighbour one base away suggests this may be a read error. This sequence joins TRBV5-1 and TRBJ1-4; tentative D call: TRBD1 (6 bases). V was cut by 4 bases and J by 7 bases, with 17 bases left in between. The CDR3 has 15 residues. The V gene's germline CDR1 is SGHRS and CDR2 YFSETQ. The CDR3 DNA reads as TGCGCCAGCAGCCTCCAGGACGGGGGGGCTGAAAAACTGTTTTTT. Translated: CASSLQDGGAEKLFF.

This clonotype has only a few counts. V and J are TRBV7-2 and TRBJ2-3; D unclear. The CDR3 is 16 amino acids. The V end was cut by 5 bases, the J end by 6 bases, with 21 bases between. Looked up from germline, CDR1 is SGHTA and CDR2 is FQGNSA. CDR3 region: CASSVTVPPRYDTQYF. The CDR3 coding sequence is TGTGCCAGCAGCGTGACGGTCCCTCCCAGATACGATACGCAGTATTTT.

This clonotype was observed at least ten times. The rearrangement links TRBV12-3 or TRBV12-4 to TRBJ1-2; 8 positions match TRBD1. There are 13 residues in the CDR3. V gave up 6 bases and J gave up 4 bases; unmatched junction bases: 4. The CDR3 coding sequence is TGTGCCAGCAGGGGACAGGTTTTCTATGGCTACACCTTC. It specifies CASRGQVFYGYTF.

This clonotype has a single count. The chain combines TRBV19 with TRBJ2-7, with 12 bases lining up with TRBD2. The CDR3 is made up of 15 amino acids. After removal of 5 bases from V and 7 bases from J, the junction contained 9 bases not matched to a gene. Per germline, CDR1 LNHDA and CDR2 SQIVND (reference sequence). CDR3 DNA: TGTGCCAGTAGTGTTTGGACTAGCGGGATGGGGGAGCAGTACTTC. Its protein is CASSVWTSGMGEQYF.

The chain joins TRBV19 to TRBJ1-2; the D is unclear. Trimming left V 8 bases short and J 8 bases short, with 15 bases between. The CDR3 has 12 residues. Germline V gene lookup returns CDR1 LNHDA and CDR2 SQIVND (reference sequence). The CDR3 loop reads CASAIGYRGYTF. Written as DNA, the CDR3 is TGTGCCAGTGCGATCGGGTATAGGGGCTACACCTTC.

CDR3 in DNA: TGTGCCAGCAGCTTATTGTCCACTGAAGCTTTCTTT. This codes for CASSLLSTEAFF. This chain uses TRBV5-5 with TRBJ1-1; D gene uncertain. The ends were cut back, 2 bases at V and 4 bases at J, with 6 bases in the middle. The CDR3 is 12 amino acids. Germline loops: CDR1 SGHKS, CDR2 YYEKEE (reference sequence).

V is TRBV19 and J is TRBJ1-1; unclear D gene. This CDR3 spans 12 amino acids. Germline values: CDR1 LNHDA, CDR2 SQIVND (reference sequence). V was pared by 1 base and J by 9 bases, with 9 bases between. The CDR3 DNA follows: TGTGCCAGTAGTATAGCCGAGCAAAAAGCTTTCTTT. Protein product: CASSIAEQKAFF.

This chain joins TRBV7-2 and TRBJ2-1, with 7 bases fitting TRBD1. V was pared by 5 bases and J by 2 bases, with 6 bases of the junction left unmatched. The CDR3 contains 15 residues. Looked up from germline, CDR1 is SGHTA and CDR2 is FQGNSA. In nucleotides, the CDR3 is TGTGCCAGCAGCCCCACAGGGGCAACCTACAATGAGCAGTTCTTC. The encoded protein is CASSPTGATYNEQFF.

As regards this clonotype: A read error may produce the germline difference seen at one junction end. The V and J genes are TRBV7-2 and TRBJ2-7; no clear D gene. Germline CDR1 SGHTA, CDR2 FQGNSA. This CDR3 contains 10 residues. The CDR3 protein is CASSLVEQYF. The CDR3 nucleotides are TGTGCCAGCAGTTTAGTGGAGCAGTACTTC.

V usage is TRBV20-1 and J usage is TRBJ2-7; D uncertain. CDR1 is DFQATT, CDR2 SNEGSKA, per germline (reference sequence). The V and J ends lost 0 bases and 0 bases respectively, with 9 bases between them. This CDR3 has 14 residues. For the CDR3, the DNA is TGCAGTGCTAGAGAGGGTAGTTCCTCCTACGAGCAGTACTTC. Protein sequence: CSAREGSSSYEQYF.

This clonotype was observed a few times. The V gene is TRBV9, the J gene TRBJ2-7; 8 bases map to TRBD1. Germline CDR1 reads SGDLS; CDR2 reads YYNGEE. This CDR3 contains 17 residues. Trimming cost V 4 bases and J 4 bases; bases outside gene matches: 16. The CDR3 is CASSSSKDRANSYEQYF. The CDR3 region has the DNA TGTGCCAGCAGCTCCTCTAAGGACAGGGCGAATAGTTACGAGCAGTACTTC.

The V gene is TRBV7-2, the J gene TRBJ2-5, with D uncertain. The CDR3 length is 13 residues. Germline V CDR1 and CDR2: SGHTA, FQGNSA. V lost 2 bases and J lost 5, with 9 bases in between. CDR3 coding DNA: TGTGCCAGCAGCTTACCCATTGAGGAGACCCAGTACTTC. Amino acids: CASSLPIEETQYF.

This clonotype was counted ten times or more. This chain uses TRBV20-1 with TRBJ1-4; D unresolved. The germline CDR1 and CDR2 sequences are DFQATT and SNEGSKA (reference sequence). The germline V and J ends were trimmed by 2 bases and 8 bases, with 15 bases remaining between them. This CDR3 is 14 amino acids long. CDR3 loop: CSARWLEGVEKLFF. DNA of the CDR3: TGCAGTGCTAGATGGCTAGAGGGCGTAGAAAAACTGTTTTTT.

The rearrangement links TRBV5-1 to TRBJ2-7; D remains ambiguous. Germline-derived CDR1 and CDR2 are SGHRS and YFSETQ. V lost 7 bases to trimming and J lost 3 bases, with 8 bases between them. This CDR3 contains 11 residues. CDR3 loop: CASQAFYEQYF. CDR3 DNA: TGCGCCAGCCAGGCATTCTACGAGCAGTACTTC.

This chain joins TRBV7-2 and TRBJ2-1; the match to TRBD1 covers 10 bases. This CDR3 has 15 amino acids. V shed 4 bases and J 8 bases; nucleotides not matched to a gene: 8. Per germline, CDR1 SGHTA and CDR2 FQGNSA. As DNA, the CDR3 is TGTGCCAGCAGCTCAAGACAGGGGGCGGCATATGAGCAGTTCTTC. This codes for CASSSRQGAAYEQFF.

This clonotype has ten or more counts. The rearrangement links TRBV2 to TRBJ2-2, with D perhaps matching TRBD1 or TRBD2 (6 bases each). Deletions cut 4 bases from V and 7 bases from J, with 16 bases between. The germline V gene has CDR1 SNHLY and CDR2 FYNNEI. The CDR3 is 15 residues long. CDR3 sequence: CASSVDPGANGELFF. The CDR3 DNA follows: TGTGCCAGCAGTGTCGATCCGGGGGCAAACGGGGAGCTGTTTTTT.

The chain uses TRBV15 and TRBJ2-3; TRBD2 matches at 13 bases. Germline lookup yields CDR1 LNHNV and CDR2 YYDKDF (reference sequence). This CDR3 region has 15 residues. V was pared by 3 bases and J by 11 bases, with 8 bases of the junction left unmatched. CDR3 amino acids: CATSRETGLAGWQYF. DNA of the CDR3: TGTGCCACCAGCAGGGAGACGGGACTAGCGGGGTGGCAGTATTTT.

This clonotype showed up many times. This chain uses TRBV5-5 with TRBJ1-2, with no clear D. There are 13 residues in the CDR3. Trimming removed 0 bases from V and 0 bases from J, with 3 bases in between. In germline, CDR1 is SGHKS, CDR2 YYEKEE (reference sequence). CDR3 nucleotide sequence: TGTGCCAGCAGCTTGGGAGCTAACTATGGCTACACCTTC. Amino acid sequence: CASSLGANYGYTF.

The chain has TRBV19 and TRBJ1-6, with TRBD1 as a possible D gene (5 bases). This CDR3 spans 14 amino acids. Trimming took 5 bases from V and 10 from J, leaving 15 bases between them. Germline V lookup: CDR1 LNHDA, CDR2 SQIVND (reference sequence). The CDR3 DNA reads TGTGCCAGTAGTCTCCCGGGTGGGGGATCACCCCTCCACTTT. Residues: CASSLPGGGSPLHF.

CDR3 nucleotides: TGTGCCAGCAGCGTTAGTAGGACCTACAATGAGCAGTTCTTC. Its translation is CASSVSRTYNEQFF. The chain has TRBV7-3 and TRBJ2-1; unclear D gene. CDR3 length equals 14 residues. The V gene's germline CDR1 is SGHTA and CDR2 FQGTGA. V was trimmed by 5 bases and J by 2 bases, leaving 10 bases between them.

The chain carries TRBV2 and TRBJ1-5; tentatively, D is TRBD1 (6 bases). Germline values: CDR1 SNHLY, CDR2 FYNNEI. The CDR3 is 16 residues long. Trimming cost V 5 bases and J 3 bases, with 17 bases left between them. CDR3 bases: TGTGCCAGCAGTCCCTGGGGGGCAATTACCAATCAGCCCCAGCATTTT. Its translation is CASSPWGAITNQPQHF.

With respect to this clonotype: With a much larger clone just one base away, this may be a read error. The chain has TRBV6-6 and TRBJ2-3; 11 positions match TRBD1. CDR1 and CDR2 (germline): MNHNY, SVGAGI (reference sequence). The CDR3 covers 16 residues. CDR3 residues: CASSYGTGGRTDTRYF. The CDR3 DNA reads as TGTGCCAGCAGTTACGGGACAGGGGGAAGGACAGATACGCGGTATTTT.

This chain uses TRBV7-6 with TRBJ2-7; the D gene could be TRBD1 or TRBD2 (5 bases each). Per the germline V gene, CDR1 is SGHVS and CDR2 is FNYEAQ. The V and J ends lost 1 base and 12 bases respectively, with 28 bases between them. CDR3 size: 17 residues. The CDR3 DNA follows: TGTGCCAGCAGCTTAGTTGGGACGAAAGATAGCTCCTACGAGTGGTACTTC. Translated: CASSLVGTKDSSYEWYF.

This clonotype was counted between two and nine times. The V gene is TRBV30, the J gene TRBJ1-3; 10 positions agree with TRBD1. The CDR3 is 17 residues long. Unmatched junction bases numbered 11, after V lost 3 bases and J lost 3 bases. Germline V gene lookup returns CDR1 GTSNPN and CDR2 SVGIG (reference sequence). The CDR3 is CAWSTMRQGAHGNTIYF. CDR3 nucleotides: TGTGCCTGGAGCACAATGCGACAGGGGGCGCATGGAAACACCATATATTTT.